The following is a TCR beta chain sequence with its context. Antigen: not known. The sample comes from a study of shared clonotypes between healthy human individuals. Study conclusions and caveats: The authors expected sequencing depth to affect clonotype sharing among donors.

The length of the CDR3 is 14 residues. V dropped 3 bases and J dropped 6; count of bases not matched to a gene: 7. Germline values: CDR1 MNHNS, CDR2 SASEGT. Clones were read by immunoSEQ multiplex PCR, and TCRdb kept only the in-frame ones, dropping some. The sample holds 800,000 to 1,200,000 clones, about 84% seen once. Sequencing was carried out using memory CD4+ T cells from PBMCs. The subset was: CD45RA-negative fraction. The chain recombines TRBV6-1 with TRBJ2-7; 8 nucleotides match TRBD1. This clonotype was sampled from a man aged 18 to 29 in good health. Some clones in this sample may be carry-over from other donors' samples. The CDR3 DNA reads TGTGCCAGCAGTGAGAACAGGGGGATTGGCGAGCAGTACTTC. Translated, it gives CASSENRGIGEQYF.